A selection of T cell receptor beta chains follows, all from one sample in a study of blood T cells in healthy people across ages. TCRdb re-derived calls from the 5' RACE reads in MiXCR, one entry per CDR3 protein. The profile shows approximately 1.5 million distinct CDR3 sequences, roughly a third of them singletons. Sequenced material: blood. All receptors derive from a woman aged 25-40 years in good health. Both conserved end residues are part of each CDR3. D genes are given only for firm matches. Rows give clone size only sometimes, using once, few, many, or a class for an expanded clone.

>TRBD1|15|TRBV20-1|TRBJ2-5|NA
CSARVRQGAGETQYF
TGCAGTGCTAGAGTCCGACAGGGGGCGGGAGAGACCCAGTACTTC
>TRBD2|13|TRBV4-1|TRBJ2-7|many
CASSPGGAYEQYF
TGTGCCAGCAGCCCCGGGGGGGCCTACGAGCAGTACTTC
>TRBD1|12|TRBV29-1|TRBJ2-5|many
CSVITGVETQYF
TGCAGCGTCATAACAGGGGTAGAGACCCAGTACTTC
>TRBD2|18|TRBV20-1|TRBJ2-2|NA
CSAPSSGGAVGNTGELFF
TGCAGTGCTCCATCTAGCGGGGGGGCTGTTGGGAACACCGGGGAGCTGTTTTTT
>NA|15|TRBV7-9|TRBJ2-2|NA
CASSLGGFGTGELFF
TGTGCCAGCAGCTTAGGAGGGTTCGGCACCGGGGAGCTGTTTTTT
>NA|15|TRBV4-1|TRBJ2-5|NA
CASSQVAWAQETQYF
TGCGCCAGCAGCCAAGTCGCGTGGGCCCAAGAGACCCAGTACTTC
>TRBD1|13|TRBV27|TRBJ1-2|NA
CASSPWTGHGYTF
TGTGCCAGCAGCCCCTGGACAGGGCACGGCTACACCTTC
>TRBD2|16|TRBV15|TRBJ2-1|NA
CATSRKTSGGAFEQFF
TGTGCCACCAGCAGAAAGACTAGCGGGGGGGCCTTCGAGCAGTTCTTC
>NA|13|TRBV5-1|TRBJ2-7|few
CASSLVPDYEQYF
TGCGCCAGCAGCTTGGTTCCCGATTACGAGCAGTACTTC
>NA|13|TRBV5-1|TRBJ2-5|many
CASSLTRQETQYF
TGCGCCAGCAGCTTGACGCGGCAAGAGACCCAGTACTTC
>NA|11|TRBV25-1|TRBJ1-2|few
CASSEWSGYTF
TGTGCCAGCAGTGAATGGAGCGGCTACACCTTC
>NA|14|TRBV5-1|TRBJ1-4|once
CASSLSQANEKLFF
TGCGCCAGCAGCTTGTCCCAGGCGAATGAAAAACTGTTTTTT
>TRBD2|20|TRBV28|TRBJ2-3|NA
CASSFLLTGTSGSATDTQYF
TGTGCCAGCAGTTTCCTTCTTACCGGGACTAGCGGGAGTGCCACAGATACGCAGTATTTT
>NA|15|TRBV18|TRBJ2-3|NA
CASSPFQGSTDTQYF
TGTGCCAGCTCACCATTTCAGGGGAGCACAGATACGCAGTATTTT
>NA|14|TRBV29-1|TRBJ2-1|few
CSVPPTEAYNEQFF
TGCAGCGTCCCCCCCACCGAGGCCTACAATGAGCAGTTCTTC
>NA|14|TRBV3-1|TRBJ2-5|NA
CASSQVLGTETQYF
TGTGCCAGCAGCCAAGTTCTGGGTACAGAGACCCAGTACTTC
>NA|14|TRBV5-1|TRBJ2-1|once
CDSSLAEGVAEQFF
TGCGACAGCAGCTTGGCCGAAGGTGTGGCTGAGCAGTTCTTC
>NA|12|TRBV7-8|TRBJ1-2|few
CASSLRRDGYTF
TGTGCCAGCAGCTTACGAAGGGATGGCTACACCTTC
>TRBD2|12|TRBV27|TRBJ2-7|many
CASTTGGNEQYF
TGTGCCAGCACGACCGGGGGGAACGAGCAGTACTTC
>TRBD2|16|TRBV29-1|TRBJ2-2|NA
CSVEDLSGGPSGKLFF
TGCAGCGTTGAAGATCTTAGCGGGGGACCGTCCGGGAAGCTGTTTTTT
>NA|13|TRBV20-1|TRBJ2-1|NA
CNARGPYYNEQFF
TGCAATGCTAGAGGGCCATACTACAATGAGCAGTTCTTC
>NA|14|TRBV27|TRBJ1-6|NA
CASSGPGRGSTLHF
TGTGCCAGCAGTGGGCCGGGACGAGGGTCTACCCTCCACTTT
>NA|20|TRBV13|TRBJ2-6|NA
CASSGPDLRDPGSGANVLTF
TGTGCCAGCAGCGGTCCGGATCTTAGGGACCCCGGCTCTGGGGCCAACGTCCTGACTTTC
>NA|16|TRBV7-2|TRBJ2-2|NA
CASSLSGVGVGGELFF
TGTGCCAGCAGCTTATCGGGAGTAGGGGTCGGTGGGGAGCTGTTTTTT
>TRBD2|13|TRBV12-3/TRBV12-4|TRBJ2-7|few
CASGLAGGNEQYF
TGTGCCAGCGGACTAGCGGGAGGGAACGAGCAGTACTTC
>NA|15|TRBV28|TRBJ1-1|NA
CASSPFGGGVTEAFF
TGTGCCAGCAGTCCCTTTGGGGGGGGAGTCACTGAAGCTTTCTTT
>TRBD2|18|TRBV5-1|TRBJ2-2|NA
CASSFTFSSGGNTGELFF
TGCGCCAGCAGCTTTACTTTTTCTAGCGGGGGGAACACCGGGGAGCTGTTTTTT
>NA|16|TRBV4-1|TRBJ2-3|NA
CASSQGSFMSADTQYF
TGCGCCAGCAGCCAAGGAAGCTTCATGTCGGCAGATACGCAGTATTTT
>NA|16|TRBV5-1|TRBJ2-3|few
CASSPPGHPSTDTQYF
TGCGCCAGCAGCCCTCCGGGACATCCCAGCACAGATACGCAGTATTTT
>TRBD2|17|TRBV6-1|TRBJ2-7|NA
CASVLSPRQAGRYEQYF
TGTGCCAGCGTCCTGAGTCCACGACAAGCGGGGAGATACGAGCAGTACTTC
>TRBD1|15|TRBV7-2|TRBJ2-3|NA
CASAWTGSSTDTQYF
TGTGCCAGCGCCTGGACAGGGTCTAGCACAGATACGCAGTATTTT
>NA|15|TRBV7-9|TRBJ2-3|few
CASSLARTGGDTQYF
TGTGCCAGCAGCTTAGCACGGACCGGTGGGGATACGCAGTATTTT
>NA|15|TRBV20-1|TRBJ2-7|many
CSARDHRGRAYEQYF
TGCAGTGCTAGAGATCACCGGGGTAGGGCCTACGAGCAGTACTTC
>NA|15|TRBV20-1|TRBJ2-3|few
CSARKREKGTDTQYF
TGCAGTGCTAGGAAGAGGGAGAAGGGCACAGATACGCAGTATTTT
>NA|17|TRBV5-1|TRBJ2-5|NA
CASSPSEGRQYQETRYF
TGCGCCAGCAGCCCAAGTGAAGGTAGACAGTACCAAGAGACCCGGTACTTC
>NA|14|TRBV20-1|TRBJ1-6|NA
CSARDGRFGSPLHF
TGCAGTGCTAGGGACGGGAGATTTGGTTCACCCCTCCACTTT
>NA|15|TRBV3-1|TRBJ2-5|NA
CASSPFTVPKETQYF
TGTGCCAGCAGCCCCTTCACGGTACCCAAGGAGACCCAGTACTTC
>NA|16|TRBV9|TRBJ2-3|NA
CASSVEGRPSTDTQYF
TGTGCCAGCAGCGTAGAAGGGCGGCCTAGCACAGATACGCAGTATTTT
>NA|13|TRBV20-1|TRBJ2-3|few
CSARYRSTDTQYF
TGCAGTGCTAGATATAGATCGACAGATACGCAGTATTTT
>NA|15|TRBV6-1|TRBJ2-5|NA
CASSEAQSERETQYF
TGTGCCAGCAGTGAAGCACAATCCGAGCGGGAGACCCAGTACTTC